This passage covers 11 T cell receptor beta chains from one sample sequenced in a study of response to subunit inactivated influenza vaccine. TCRdb passed the RT-PCR reads through MiXCR, listing each CDR3 protein once. In the table there are about 620,000 distinct CDR3 sequences, 11% of which are singletons. These data also formed part of another study, on T cells expressing NK-cell markers. In that study: With UMIs, 5'RACE template switching was used to make TCR beta cDNA.

The sample here was PBMCs from blood, taken on the day of vaccination. These receptors all stem from a man aged 45 to 65 who received an inactivated influenza vaccine.

This clonotype has just a few counts. The DNA of the CDR3 is TGTGCCAGCAGCGAGGGGGCGCCCCTACGGAATGAGCAGTTCTTC. Protein: CASSEGAPLRNEQFF. The genes are TRBV28 and TRBJ2-1, with TRBD1 matching 7 bases. With 6 bases clipped from V and 7 bases from J, the junction kept 12 bases outside the gene matches. CDR3 length equals 15 residues. The V gene's germline CDR1 is MDHEN and CDR2 SYDVKM.

This clonotype was seen only a few times. This chain links TRBV7-8 with TRBJ2-1, with 13 bases matching TRBD2. The CDR3 is made up of 18 amino acids. The germline gives CDR1 SGHVS, CDR2 FQNEAQ. V shed 5 bases and J 7 bases; nucleotides not matched to a gene: 14. For the CDR3, the DNA is TGTGCCAGCAGCCCCACCGGGTGGGGGACTAGCGGGACAAATGAGCAGTTCTTC. Protein product: CASSPTGWGTSGTNEQFF.

This clonotype was found a few times. V is TRBV6-2 or TRBV6-3 and J is TRBJ2-2, with D unresolved. CDR3 length equals 14 residues. The germline V and J ends were trimmed by 6 bases and 4 bases, with 12 bases remaining between them. Germline CDR1 reads MNHEY; CDR2 reads SVGEGT. The CDR3 protein is CASSPDTSTGELFF. CDR3 bases: TGTGCCAGCAGCCCAGACACCAGCACCGGGGAGCTGTTTTTT.

This clonotype appeared a few times. V is TRBV12-3 or TRBV12-4 and J is TRBJ2-2; D is unresolved. CDR3 length: 14 residues. Trimming removed 1 base at V and 6 bases at J, with 9 bases between. The CDR3 region is CASSLGDSSGELFF. The CDR3 DNA follows: TGTGCCAGCAGTTTAGGAGACTCGTCCGGGGAGCTGTTTTTT.

The chain links TRBV20-1 to TRBJ2-7; D possibly corresponds to TRBD1 (6 bases). Trimming stripped 3 bases from V and 5 bases from J, with 14 bases between. Germline V CDR1 and CDR2: DFQATT, SNEGSKA (reference sequence). The CDR3 is made up of 13 amino acids. The CDR3 spells CSASPNRAHEQYF. The CDR3 DNA is TGCAGTGCTAGCCCAAACAGGGCCCACGAGCAGTACTTC.

This chain links TRBV11-2 with TRBJ2-5; unclear D gene. CDR3 length: 13 amino acids. The V gene's germline CDR1 is SGHAT and CDR2 FQNNGV. Trimming took 5 bases from V and 2 from J, leaving 9 bases between them. CDR3 coding DNA: TGTGCCAGCAGCCCCCGACTTCAAGAGACCCAGTACTTC. It yields the protein CASSPRLQETQYF.

This chain joins TRBV27 and TRBJ1-2; 12 positions agree with TRBD1. The CDR3 covers 14 residues. Trimming took 5 bases from V and 8 from J; bases not matched to a gene: 6. CDR1 is MNHEY, CDR2 SMNVEV, per germline (reference sequence). CDR3: CASSRDRGLKGYTF. In DNA, the CDR3 is TGTGCCAGCAGTCGGGACAGGGGGCTAAAAGGCTACACCTTC.

This clonotype has more than one count but fewer than ten. This chain joins TRBV29-1 and TRBJ2-7; possible D gene TRBD1, 5 bases. The CDR3 runs 13 residues. V was shortened by 8 bases and J by 2 bases, with 16 bases between the two germline ends. CDR1 and CDR2 (germline): SQVTM, ANQGSEA. The CDR3, as DNA: TGCAGCACCCAGGATGGGGCGGCCTACGAGCAGTACTTC. It encodes CSTQDGAAYEQYF.

V is TRBV5-1 and J is TRBJ2-5; 7 bases are shared with TRBD1. The germline gives CDR1 SGHRS, CDR2 YFSETQ. The CDR3 loop spans 16 amino acids. Losses at the gene ends were 2 bases for V and 5 bases for J; bases not matched to a gene: 12. The CDR3 coding sequence is TGCGCCAGCAGCTTCAGCCCGAACAGGGGCGGGGAGACCCAGTACTTC. Translated, it gives CASSFSPNRGGETQYF.

The V call is TRBV20-1, the J call TRBJ2-7, with 9 bases matching TRBD1. In germline, CDR1 is DFQATT, CDR2 SNEGSKA (reference sequence). With 3 bases clipped from V and 4 bases from J, the junction kept 7 bases outside the gene matches. The CDR3 spans 14 residues. CDR3 residues: CSARTDRGRYEQYF. In DNA form, the CDR3 reads TGCAGTGCTAGGACGGACAGGGGTAGATACGAGCAGTACTTC.

This clonotype occurred a few times. The V gene is TRBV6-5, the J gene TRBJ2-1; TRBD2 agrees at 9 bases. The V and J ends lost 4 bases and 1 base, in that order; junction bases with no gene match: 8. Germline CDR1 MNHEY, CDR2 SVGAGI. There are 17 residues in the CDR3. The CDR3, as DNA: TGTGCCAGCAGTTCCCTCTGGCGGGAGGGTTCCTACAATGAGCAGTTCTTC. Translated: CASSSLWREGSYNEQFF.